The following is a T cell receptor (beta chain) sequence with its context. Its antigen is still unknown. The same CDR3 is also encoded by other DNA sequences in this sample. The V end was cut by 5 bases, the J end by 2 bases, with 10 bases between. CDR3 length: 14 amino acids. Per germline, CDR1 MDHEN and CDR2 SYDVKM. The data were obtained in a study of shared clonotypes between healthy human individuals. Study summary: CD8 memory received one plate per donor, CD8 naive two, CD4 memory three and CD4 naive three. Findings and caveats of the study: Researchers sampled only blood; tissue repertoires likely differ. Non-shared clonotypes were found to have lower generation probabilities than the clonotypes that were shared by all four of the sorted-subset donors.

Profiled with immunoSEQ multiplex PCR; TCRdb holds only in-frame clones, not every one. The sample shows about 1.1 million clones, roughly 80% of them seen only once. Participating donors were healthy, HIV-negative adults free of recent acute infections or vaccinations. This chain connects TRBV28 to TRBJ1-5; TRBD1 is a possible D gene (6 bases). Sequenced: memory CD4+ T cells from PBMCs. Described subset: CD45RA-negative fraction. This clonotype was sampled from a man aged 18 to 35 in good health. Some clones in this sample may be carry-over from other donors' samples. DNA for the CDR3: TGTGCCAGCAGTCCACCAGGGGGCAATCAGCCCCAGCATTTT. This gives the protein CASSPPGGNQPQHF.